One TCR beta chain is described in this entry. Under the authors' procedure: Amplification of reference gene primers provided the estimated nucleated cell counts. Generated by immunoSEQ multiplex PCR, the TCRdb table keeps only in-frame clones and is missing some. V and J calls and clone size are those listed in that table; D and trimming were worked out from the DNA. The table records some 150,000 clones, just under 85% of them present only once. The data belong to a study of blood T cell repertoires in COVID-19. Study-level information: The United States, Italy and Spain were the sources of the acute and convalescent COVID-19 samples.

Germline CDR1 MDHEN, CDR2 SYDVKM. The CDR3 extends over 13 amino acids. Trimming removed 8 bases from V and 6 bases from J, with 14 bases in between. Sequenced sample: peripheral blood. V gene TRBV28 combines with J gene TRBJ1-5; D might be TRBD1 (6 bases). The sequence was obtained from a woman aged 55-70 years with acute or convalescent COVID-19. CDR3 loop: CASQPGDSQPQHF. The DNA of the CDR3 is TGTGCCAGCCAGCCAGGGGATAGTCAGCCCCAGCATTTT.